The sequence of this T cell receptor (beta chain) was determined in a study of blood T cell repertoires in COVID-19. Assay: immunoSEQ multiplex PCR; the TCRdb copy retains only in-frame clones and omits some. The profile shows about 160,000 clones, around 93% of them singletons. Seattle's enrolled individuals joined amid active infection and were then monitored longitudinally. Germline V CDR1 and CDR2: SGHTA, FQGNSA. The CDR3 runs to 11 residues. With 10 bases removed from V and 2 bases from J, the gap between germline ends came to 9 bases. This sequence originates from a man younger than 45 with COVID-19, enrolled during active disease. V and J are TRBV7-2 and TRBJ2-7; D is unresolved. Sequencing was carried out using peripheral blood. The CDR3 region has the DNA TGTGCCACCTCGAACACCTACGAGCAGTACTTC. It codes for CATSNTYEQYF.